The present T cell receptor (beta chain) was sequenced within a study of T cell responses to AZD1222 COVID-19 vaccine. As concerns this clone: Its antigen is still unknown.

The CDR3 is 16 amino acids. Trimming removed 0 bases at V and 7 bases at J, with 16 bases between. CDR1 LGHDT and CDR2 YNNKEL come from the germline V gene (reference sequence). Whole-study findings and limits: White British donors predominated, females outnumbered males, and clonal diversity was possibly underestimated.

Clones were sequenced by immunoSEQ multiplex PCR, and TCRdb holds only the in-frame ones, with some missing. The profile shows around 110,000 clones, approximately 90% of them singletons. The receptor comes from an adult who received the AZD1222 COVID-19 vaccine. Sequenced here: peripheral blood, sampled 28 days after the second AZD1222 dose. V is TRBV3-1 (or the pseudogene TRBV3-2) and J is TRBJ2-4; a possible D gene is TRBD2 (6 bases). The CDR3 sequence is CASSQDGDGSANIQYF. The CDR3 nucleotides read TGTGCCAGCAGCCAAGATGGGGACGGGAGTGCGAACATTCAGTACTTC.